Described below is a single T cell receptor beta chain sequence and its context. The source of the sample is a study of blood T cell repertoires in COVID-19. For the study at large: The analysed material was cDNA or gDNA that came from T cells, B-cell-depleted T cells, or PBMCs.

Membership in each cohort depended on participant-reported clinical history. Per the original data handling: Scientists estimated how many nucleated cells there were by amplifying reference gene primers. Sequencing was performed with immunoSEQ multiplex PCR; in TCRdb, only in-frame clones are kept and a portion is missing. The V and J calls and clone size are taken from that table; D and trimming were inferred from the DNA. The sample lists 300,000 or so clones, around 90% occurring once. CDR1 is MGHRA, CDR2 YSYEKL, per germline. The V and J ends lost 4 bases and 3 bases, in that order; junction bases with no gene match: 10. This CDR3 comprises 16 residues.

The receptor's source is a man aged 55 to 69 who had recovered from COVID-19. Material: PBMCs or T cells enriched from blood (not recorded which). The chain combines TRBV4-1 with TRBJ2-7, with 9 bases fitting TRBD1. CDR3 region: CASSLGGGQGNYEQYF. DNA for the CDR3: TGCGCCAGCAGCCTAGGAGGGGGACAGGGCAACTACGAGCAGTACTTC.